Reported below is one TCR beta chain. Its target is unknown. The CDR3 length is 15 residues. V lost 5 bases to trimming and J lost 2 bases, with 13 bases between them. Germline CDR1 and CDR2: SEHNR and FQNEAQ (reference sequence). This sample was included in a study of cytomegalovirus exposure and HLA in healthy donors. General study results and limits: It was confirmed in vitro that a few of the CMV-associated chains were specific for CMV antigens. The classifier reportedly diagnosed cytomegalovirus status with high sensitivity and specificity.

Data came from immunoSEQ multiplex PCR; TCRdb stores just in-frame clones and leaves some out. The data contain 220,000 or so clones, just over 90% of them singletons. The source is a woman aged 18-29 years in good health and CMV-seronegative. The source material was PBMCs. The chain recombines TRBV7-9 with TRBJ1-5; D is unresolved. Written as DNA, the CDR3 is TGTGCCAGCAGCCCCCCCTTCGGGGGCAATCAGCCCCAGCATTTT. It is translated as CASSPPFGGNQPQHF.